The source of this T cell receptor beta chain is a study of OX40 agonist ivuxolimab in advanced cancers. The CDR3 totals 11 residues. The V gene's germline CDR1 is SGHKS and CDR2 YYEKEE (reference sequence). The ends were cut back, 4 bases at V and 5 bases at J, with 6 bases in the middle. Points from the study as a whole: In the 0.1-3.0 mg/kg groups, partial responders showed among the lowest expansion. Low normalized T-cell clonal expansion was also seen in some nonresponders. In the 0.1 to 3.0 mg/kg range, CD4+ and CD8+ blood T cells had expanded clonally by week 6.

A remark on this clone: As yet, its antigen is unknown.

TCRdb's copy holds only in-frame clones and misses some; the assay was immunoSEQ multiplex PCR. The repertoire consists of about 84,000 clones, with more than 80% occurring once and the leading ten covering 2.5% to 3%. The receptor was derived from an adult with an advanced solid tumor such as melanoma, head and neck, liver or kidney cancer. The sample consisted of CD4+ or CD8+ T cells sorted from blood, taken in a trial of the OX40 agonist ivuxolimab. The rearrangement links TRBV5-5 to TRBJ2-5, with D unclear. The CDR3 loop reads CASSGRETQYF. The CDR3 DNA is TGTGCCAGCAGCGGTCGGGAGACCCAGTACTTC.